The TCR beta chain described here comes from a study of blood T cell repertoires in COVID-19 (dated by TCRdb to 2020 to 2021). Context from the whole study: Samples from collaborators originated in the United States, Italy and Spain and spanned both the acute and convalescent phases of COVID-19. The repertoires were made available in a free public database intended to serve as a resource for research on the immune response to SARS-CoV-2. A de-identified subject ID, COVID-19 status, age in years and sex were almost always included in the sample metadata. The material from the prospective study consisted of cDNA or gDNA derived from T cells, B-cell-depleted T cells, or PBMCs. Where available, HLA class I and class II types were obtained from metadata supplied by the sample provider rather than from assay-based typing. Subjects who had been exposed to COVID-19, were actively infected with it, or had recovered from it provided the deeply sampled blood TCRbeta repertoires that made up the dataset. The samples were drawn from two sources: the first 160 participants of the ongoing ImmuneRACE study, and over 1,000 subjects contributed by 6 global collaborators.

What the authors observed across the whole study: The amount of clinical and demographic metadata varied by source and participant and was provided uncurated.

Each collaborating institution followed its own protocols to collect whole blood in K2EDTA tubes. Collaborator samples were shipped for TCRbeta analysis as frozen whole blood, isolated PBMCs, or DNA extracted from either sample type. TCRbeta CDR3 regions were amplified from genomic DNA using the immunoSEQ Assay, a bias-controlled multiplex PCR. In the original analysis: The number of nucleated cells in each sample was estimated from the amplification of reference gene primers within the assay. To quantify the absolute abundance of each unique TCRbeta CDR3 rearrangement, sequence reads were collapsed and filtered. For each sample, productive Simpson clonality was calculated by taking the square root of Simpson's diversity index across productive rearrangements. Drawn from immuneACCESS, this table holds only the in-frame rearrangements with V and J called that TCRdb kept. Clones are partly lost; checked studies trace under half to an unresolved V gene and leave the rest unexplained. Clone size and the V and J calls come from that table; the DNA yielded D and trimming. The sample table holds some 48,000 clones, of which 65% to 85% were seen once. The ten largest make up about 5.2% of the sample.

Via the germline V gene, CDR1 is SGDLS and CDR2 YYNGEE. Germline trimming amounts to 0 bases on V and 4 bases on J, with 5 as the count of junction bases outside the gene matches. Taken from cysteine to phenylalanine, the CDR3 has 15 residues. CDR3 DNA is the only sequence kept; it has 45 bases, read in frame from the first base. To note about this clone: It lacks a known antigen. The sample holds no much larger clone one base away, and base qualities are not on file.

The receptor comes from a human donor in a cohort sampled during active COVID-19. The source material was peripheral blood. This receptor chain uses TRBV9 and TRBJ2-5; the central 8 bases match TRBD2. The DNA is TGTGCCAGCAGCGTAGGAGCGGGGGCCAGAGAGACCCAGTACTTC. Its protein product is CASSVGAGARETQYF. Joined to the reference TRBV9 and TRBJ2-5 proteins, this CDR3 gives the full variable domain: DSGVTQTPKHLITATGQRVTLRCSPRSGDLSVYWYQQSLDQGLQFLIQYYNGEERAKGNILERFSAQQFPDLHSELNLSSLELGDSALYFCASSVGAGARETQYFGPGTRLLVL.